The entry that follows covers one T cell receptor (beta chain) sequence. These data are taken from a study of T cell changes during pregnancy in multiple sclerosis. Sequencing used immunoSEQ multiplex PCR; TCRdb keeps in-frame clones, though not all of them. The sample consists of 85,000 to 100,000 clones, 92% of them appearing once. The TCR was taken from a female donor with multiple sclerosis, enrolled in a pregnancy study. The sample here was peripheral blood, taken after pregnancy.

The CDR3, as DNA: TGTGCCTGGAGCCCCATAGGAGGCCAGGGAGGGAGTCAGCCCCAGCATTTT. Translating it yields CAWSPIGGQGGSQPQHF. The chain combines TRBV30 with TRBJ1-5, with D perhaps matching TRBD1 (5 bases). Germline V gene data show CDR1 as GTSNPN and CDR2 as SVGIG (reference sequence). The length of the CDR3 is 17 residues. V dropped 3 bases and J dropped 6 bases, with 24 bases sitting between them. Full variable domain (remainder filled in from reference TRBV30 and TRBJ1-5): SQTIHQWPATLVQPVGSPLSLECTVEGTSNPNLYWYRQAAGRGLQLLFYSVGIGQISSEVPQNLSASRPQDRQFILSSKKLLLSDSGFYLCAWSPIGGQGGSQPQHFGDGTRLSIL.